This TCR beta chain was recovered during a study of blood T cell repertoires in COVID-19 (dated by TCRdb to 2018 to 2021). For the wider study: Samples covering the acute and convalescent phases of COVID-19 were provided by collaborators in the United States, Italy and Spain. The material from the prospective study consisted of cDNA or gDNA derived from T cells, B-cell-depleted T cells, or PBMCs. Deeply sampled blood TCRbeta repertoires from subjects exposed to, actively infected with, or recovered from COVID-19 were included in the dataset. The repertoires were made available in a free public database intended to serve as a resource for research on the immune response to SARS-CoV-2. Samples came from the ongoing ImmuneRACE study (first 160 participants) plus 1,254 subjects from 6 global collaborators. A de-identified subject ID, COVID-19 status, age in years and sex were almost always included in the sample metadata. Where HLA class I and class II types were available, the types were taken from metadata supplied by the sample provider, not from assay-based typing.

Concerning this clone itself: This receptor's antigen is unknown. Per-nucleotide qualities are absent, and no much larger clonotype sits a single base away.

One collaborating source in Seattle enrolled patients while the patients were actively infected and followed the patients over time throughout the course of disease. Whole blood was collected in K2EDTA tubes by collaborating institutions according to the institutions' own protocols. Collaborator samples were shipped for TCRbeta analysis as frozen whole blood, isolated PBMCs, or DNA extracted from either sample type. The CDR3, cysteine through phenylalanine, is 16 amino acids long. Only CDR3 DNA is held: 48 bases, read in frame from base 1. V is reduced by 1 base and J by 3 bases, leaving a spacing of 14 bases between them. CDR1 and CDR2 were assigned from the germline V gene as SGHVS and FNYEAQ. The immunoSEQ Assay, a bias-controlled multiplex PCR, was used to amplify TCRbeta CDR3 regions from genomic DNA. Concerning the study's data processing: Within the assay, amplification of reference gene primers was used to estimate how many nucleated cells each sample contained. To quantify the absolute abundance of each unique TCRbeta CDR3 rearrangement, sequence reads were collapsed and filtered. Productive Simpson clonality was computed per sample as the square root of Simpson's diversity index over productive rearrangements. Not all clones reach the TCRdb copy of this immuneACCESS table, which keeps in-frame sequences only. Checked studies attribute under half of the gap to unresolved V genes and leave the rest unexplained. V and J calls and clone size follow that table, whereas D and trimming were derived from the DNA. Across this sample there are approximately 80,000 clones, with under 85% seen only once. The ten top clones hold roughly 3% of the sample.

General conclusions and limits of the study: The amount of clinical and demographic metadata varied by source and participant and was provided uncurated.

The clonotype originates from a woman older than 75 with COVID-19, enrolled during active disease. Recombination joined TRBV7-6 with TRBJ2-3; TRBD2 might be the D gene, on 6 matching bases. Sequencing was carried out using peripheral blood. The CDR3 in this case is CASSLEAGAPTDTQYF. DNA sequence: TGTGCCAGCAGCTTAGAAGCGGGTGCGCCGACAGATACGCAGTATTTT.